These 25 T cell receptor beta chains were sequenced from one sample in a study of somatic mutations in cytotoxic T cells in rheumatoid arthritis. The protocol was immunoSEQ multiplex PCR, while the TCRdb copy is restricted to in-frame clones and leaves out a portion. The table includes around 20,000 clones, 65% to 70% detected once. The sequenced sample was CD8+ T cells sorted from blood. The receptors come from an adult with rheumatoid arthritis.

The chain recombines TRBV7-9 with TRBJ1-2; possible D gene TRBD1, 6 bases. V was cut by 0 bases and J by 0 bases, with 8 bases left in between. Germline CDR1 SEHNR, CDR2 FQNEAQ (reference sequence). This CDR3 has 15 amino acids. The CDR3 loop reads CASSLAGGANYGYTF. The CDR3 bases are TGTGCCAGCAGCTTAGCAGGGGGAGCTAACTATGGCTACACCTTC.

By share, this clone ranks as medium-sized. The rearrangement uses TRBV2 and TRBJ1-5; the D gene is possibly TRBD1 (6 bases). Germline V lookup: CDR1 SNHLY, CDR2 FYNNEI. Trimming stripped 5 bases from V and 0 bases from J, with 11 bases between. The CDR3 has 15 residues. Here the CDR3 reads CASSMTGYSNQPQHF. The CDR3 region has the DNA TGTGCCAGCAGTATGACAGGTTATAGCAATCAGCCCCAGCATTTT.

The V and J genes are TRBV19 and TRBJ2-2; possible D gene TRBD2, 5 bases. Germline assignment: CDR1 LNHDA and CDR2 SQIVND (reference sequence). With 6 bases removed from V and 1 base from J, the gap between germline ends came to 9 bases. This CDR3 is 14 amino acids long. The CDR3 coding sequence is TGTGCCAGTAGATTCGGGGAGAACACCGGGGAGCTGTTTTTT. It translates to CASRFGENTGELFF.

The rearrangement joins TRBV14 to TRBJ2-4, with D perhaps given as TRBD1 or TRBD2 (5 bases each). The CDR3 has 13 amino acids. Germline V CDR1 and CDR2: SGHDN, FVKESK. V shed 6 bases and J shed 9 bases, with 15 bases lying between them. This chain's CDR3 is CASRTRPGGIQYF. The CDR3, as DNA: TGTGCCAGCAGAACCAGGCCTGGGGGCATTCAGTACTTC.

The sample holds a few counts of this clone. The CDR3 nucleotides are TGCGCCAGCCAGGGGACCTATGGCTACACCTTC. This gives the protein CASQGTYGYTF. The gene calls are TRBV5-1 and TRBJ1-2, with TRBD1 as a possible D gene (6 bases). The germline gives CDR1 SGHRS, CDR2 YFSETQ. V was trimmed by 7 bases and J by 4 bases, leaving 8 bases between them. This CDR3 region has 11 residues.

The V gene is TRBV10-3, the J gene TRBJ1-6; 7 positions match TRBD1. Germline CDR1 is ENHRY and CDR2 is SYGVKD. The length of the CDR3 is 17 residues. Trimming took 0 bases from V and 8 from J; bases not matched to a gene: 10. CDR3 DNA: TGTGCCATCAGTGAGTCACCCTTGACAGGGAGCGATTCACCCCTCCACTTT. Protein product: CAISESPLTGSDSPLHF.

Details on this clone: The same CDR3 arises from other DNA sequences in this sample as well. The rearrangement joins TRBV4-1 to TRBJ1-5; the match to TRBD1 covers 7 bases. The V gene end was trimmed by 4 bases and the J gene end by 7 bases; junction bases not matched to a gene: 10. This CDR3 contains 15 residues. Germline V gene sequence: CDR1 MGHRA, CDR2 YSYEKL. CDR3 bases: TGCGCCAGCAGCCTAAATCGACAGGGAGGGCAGCCCCAGCATTTT. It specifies CASSLNRQGGQPQHF.

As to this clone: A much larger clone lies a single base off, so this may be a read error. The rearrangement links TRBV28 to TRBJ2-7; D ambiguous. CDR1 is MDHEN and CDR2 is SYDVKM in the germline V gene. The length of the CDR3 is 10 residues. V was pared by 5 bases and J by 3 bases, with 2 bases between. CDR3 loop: CASSLYEQYF. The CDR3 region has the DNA TGTGCCAGCAGTCTCTACGAGCAGTACTTC.

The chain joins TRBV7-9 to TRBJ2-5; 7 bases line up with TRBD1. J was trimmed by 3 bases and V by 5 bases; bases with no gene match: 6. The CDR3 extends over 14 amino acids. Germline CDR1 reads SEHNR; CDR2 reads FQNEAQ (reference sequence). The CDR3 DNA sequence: TGTGCCAGCAGCCCTGGGACAGATAAAGAGACCCAGTACTTC. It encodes CASSPGTDKETQYF.

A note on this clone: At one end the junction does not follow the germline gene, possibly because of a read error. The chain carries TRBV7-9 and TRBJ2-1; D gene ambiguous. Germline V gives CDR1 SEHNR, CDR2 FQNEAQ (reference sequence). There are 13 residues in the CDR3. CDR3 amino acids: CASSLGRHNEQFF. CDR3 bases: TGTGCCAGCAGTTTAGGACGACACAATGAGCAGTTCTTC.

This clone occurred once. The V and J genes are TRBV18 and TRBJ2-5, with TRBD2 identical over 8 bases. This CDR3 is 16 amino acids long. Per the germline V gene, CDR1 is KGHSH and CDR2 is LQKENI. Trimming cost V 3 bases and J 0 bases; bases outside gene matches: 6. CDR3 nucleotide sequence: TGTGCCAGCTCACCCGGCGGGGGGCAGTACCAAGAGACCCAGTACTTC. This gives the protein CASSPGGGQYQETQYF.

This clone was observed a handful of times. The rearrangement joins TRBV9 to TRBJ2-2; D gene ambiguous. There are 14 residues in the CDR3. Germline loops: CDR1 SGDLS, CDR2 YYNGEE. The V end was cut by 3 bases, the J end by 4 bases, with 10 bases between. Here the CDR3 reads CASSEEVGTGELFF. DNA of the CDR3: TGTGCCAGCAGCGAAGAGGTCGGCACCGGGGAGCTGTTTTTT.

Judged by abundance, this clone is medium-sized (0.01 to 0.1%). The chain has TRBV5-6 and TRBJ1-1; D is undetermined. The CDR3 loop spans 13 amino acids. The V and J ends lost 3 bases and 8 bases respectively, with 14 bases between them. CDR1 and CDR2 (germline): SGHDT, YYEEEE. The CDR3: CASSYRPEEEAFF. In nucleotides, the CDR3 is TGTGCCAGCAGCTACCGTCCGGAGGAGGAAGCTTTCTTT.

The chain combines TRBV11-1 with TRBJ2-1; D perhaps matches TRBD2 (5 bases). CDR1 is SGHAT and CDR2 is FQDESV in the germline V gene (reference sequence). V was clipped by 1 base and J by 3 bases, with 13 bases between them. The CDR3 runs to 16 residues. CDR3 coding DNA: TGTGCCAGCAGCTTAGATCCGTTCGGGGACTACAATGAGCAGTTCTTC. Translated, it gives CASSLDPFGDYNEQFF.

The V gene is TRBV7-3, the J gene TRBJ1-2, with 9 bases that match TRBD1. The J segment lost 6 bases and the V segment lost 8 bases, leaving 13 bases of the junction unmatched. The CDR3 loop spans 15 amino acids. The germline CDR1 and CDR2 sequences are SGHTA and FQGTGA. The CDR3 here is CASRGVGQGIDGYTF. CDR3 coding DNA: TGTGCCAGCCGTGGTGTGGGACAGGGAATCGATGGCTACACCTTC.

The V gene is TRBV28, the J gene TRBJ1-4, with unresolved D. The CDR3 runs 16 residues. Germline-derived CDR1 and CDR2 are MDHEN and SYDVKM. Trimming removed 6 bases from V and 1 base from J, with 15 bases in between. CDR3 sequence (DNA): TGTGCCAGCAGCCCTTCCCACGGAGGAACTAATGAAAAACTGTTTTTT. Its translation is CASSPSHGGTNEKLFF.

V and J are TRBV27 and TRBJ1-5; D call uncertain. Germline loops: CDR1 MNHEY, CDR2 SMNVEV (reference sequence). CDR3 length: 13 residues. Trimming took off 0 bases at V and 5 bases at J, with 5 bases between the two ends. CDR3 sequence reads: CASSLSSHQPQHF. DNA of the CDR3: TGTGCCAGCAGTTTATCCAGTCATCAGCCCCAGCATTTT.

The CDR3 protein is CASRAPGQGEKSPLHF. The CDR3, as DNA: TGTGCCAGCAGAGCCCCGGGACAGGGGGAGAAATCACCCCTCCACTTT. This sequence joins TRBV2 and TRBJ1-6; TRBD1 agrees at 11 bases. The CDR3 covers 16 residues. The junction had 11 bases not matched to a gene; V was cut back by 6 bases and J by 10 bases. CDR1 and CDR2 (germline): SNHLY, FYNNEI.

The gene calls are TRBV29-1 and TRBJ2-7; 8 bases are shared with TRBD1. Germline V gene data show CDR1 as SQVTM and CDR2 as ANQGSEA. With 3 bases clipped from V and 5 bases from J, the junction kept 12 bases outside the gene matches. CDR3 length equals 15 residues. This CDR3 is CSVELSLQGDDEQYF. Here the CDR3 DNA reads TGCAGCGTTGAGTTAAGTCTACAGGGGGACGACGAGCAGTACTTC.

The CDR3 bases are TGCGCCAGCAGACCCCAGGGTACCAATGAGCAGTTCTTC. This codes for CASRPQGTNEQFF. This sequence joins TRBV5-1 and TRBJ2-1, with D maybe TRBD1 (5 bases). Germline CDR1 SGHRS, CDR2 YFSETQ. V was clipped by 5 bases and J by 6 bases, with 12 bases between them. The CDR3 has 13 amino acids.

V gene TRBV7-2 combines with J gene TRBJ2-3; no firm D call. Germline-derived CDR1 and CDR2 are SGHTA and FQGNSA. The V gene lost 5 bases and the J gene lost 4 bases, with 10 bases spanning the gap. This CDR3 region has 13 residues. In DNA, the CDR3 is TGTGCCAGCAGCCTCGACTCCCCAGATACGCAGTATTTT. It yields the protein CASSLDSPDTQYF.

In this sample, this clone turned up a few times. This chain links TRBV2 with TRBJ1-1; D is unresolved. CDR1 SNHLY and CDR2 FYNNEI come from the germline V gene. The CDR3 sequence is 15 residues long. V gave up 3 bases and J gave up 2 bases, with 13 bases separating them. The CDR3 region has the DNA TGTGCCAGCAGTGAGCTAACAGCTGATAACACTGAAGCTTTCTTT. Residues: CASSELTADNTEAFF.

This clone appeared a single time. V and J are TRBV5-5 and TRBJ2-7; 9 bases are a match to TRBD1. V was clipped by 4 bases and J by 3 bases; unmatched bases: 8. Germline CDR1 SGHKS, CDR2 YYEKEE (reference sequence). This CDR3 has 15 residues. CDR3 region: CASSLDRGWNYEQYF. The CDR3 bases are TGTGCCAGCAGCCTGGACAGGGGCTGGAACTACGAGCAGTACTTC. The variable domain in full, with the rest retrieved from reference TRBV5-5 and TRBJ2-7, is DAGVTQSPTHLIKTRGQQVTLRCSPISGHKSVSWYQQVLGQGPQFIFQYYEKEERGRGNFPDRFSARQFPNYSSELNVNALLLGDSALYLCASSLDRGWNYEQYFGPGTRLTVT.

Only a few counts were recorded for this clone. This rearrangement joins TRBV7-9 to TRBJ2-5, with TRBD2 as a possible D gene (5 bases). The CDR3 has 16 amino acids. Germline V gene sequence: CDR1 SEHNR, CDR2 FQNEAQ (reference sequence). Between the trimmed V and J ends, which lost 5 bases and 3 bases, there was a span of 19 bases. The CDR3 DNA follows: TGTGCCAGCAGCGCTCCGGCAAAGGGAGAAAAAGAGACCCAGTACTTC. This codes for CASSAPAKGEKETQYF.

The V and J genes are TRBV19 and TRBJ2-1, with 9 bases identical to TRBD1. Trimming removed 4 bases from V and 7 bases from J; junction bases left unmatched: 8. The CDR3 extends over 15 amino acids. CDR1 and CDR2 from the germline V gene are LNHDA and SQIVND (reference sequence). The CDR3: CASSTGTGTRNEQFF. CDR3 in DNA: TGTGCCAGTAGTACCGGGACAGGGACGCGGAATGAGCAGTTCTTC.